This T cell receptor (beta chain) was identified during a study of T-cell memory formation after mild COVID-19. This clonotype was observed a few times. MiXCR, applied by TCRdb to the 5' RACE reads, yields one record per CDR3 protein. Among about 340,000 distinct CDR3 sequences listed, roughly 21% were seen once. Germline lookup yields CDR1 MNHEY and CDR2 SVGAGI. V was cut by 2 bases and J by 5 bases, with 12 bases left in between. The CDR3 length is 14 residues. The receptor was derived from an adult woman who had mild COVID-19 (a few samples of this study predate the infection). Cell type and time point are not known. The sequenced sample consisted of PBMCs or a T cell subset sorted from them (not recorded which). The V and J genes are TRBV6-5 and TRBJ1-2; tentatively, D is TRBD1 (5 bases). The CDR3: CASSYGQRGYGYTF. The CDR3 DNA reads as TGTGCCAGCAGTTACGGTCAGAGGGGATATGGCTACACCTTC.